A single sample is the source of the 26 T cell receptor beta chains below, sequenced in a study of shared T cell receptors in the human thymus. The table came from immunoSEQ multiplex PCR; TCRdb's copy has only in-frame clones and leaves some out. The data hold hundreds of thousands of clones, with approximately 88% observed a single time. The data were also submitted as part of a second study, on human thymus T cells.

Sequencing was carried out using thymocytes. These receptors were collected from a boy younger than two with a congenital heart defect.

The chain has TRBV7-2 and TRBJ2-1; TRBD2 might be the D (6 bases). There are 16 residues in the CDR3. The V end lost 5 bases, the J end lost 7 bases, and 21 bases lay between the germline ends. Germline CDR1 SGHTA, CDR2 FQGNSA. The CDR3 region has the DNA TGTGCCAGCAGCCCCCGGACTATGTCGAGTATTAATGAGCAGTTCTTC. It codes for CASSPRTMSSINEQFF.

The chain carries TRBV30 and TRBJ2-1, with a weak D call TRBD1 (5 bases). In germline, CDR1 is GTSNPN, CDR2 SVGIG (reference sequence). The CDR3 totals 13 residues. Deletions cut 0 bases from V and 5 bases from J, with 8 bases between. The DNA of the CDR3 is TGTGCCTGGAGTGTAGTGGACAACAATGAGCAGTTCTTC. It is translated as CAWSVVDNNEQFF.

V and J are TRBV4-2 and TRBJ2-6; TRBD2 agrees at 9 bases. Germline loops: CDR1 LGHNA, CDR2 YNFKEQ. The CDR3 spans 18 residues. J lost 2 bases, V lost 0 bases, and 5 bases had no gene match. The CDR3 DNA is TGTGCCAGCAGCCAAGAGCCTAGCGGGACGGCTGGGGCCAACGTCCTGACTTTC. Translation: CASSQEPSGTAGANVLTF.

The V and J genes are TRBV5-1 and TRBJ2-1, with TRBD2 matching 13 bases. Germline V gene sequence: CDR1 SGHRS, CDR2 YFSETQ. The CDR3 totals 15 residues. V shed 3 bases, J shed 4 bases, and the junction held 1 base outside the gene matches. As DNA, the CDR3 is TGCGCCAGCAGCTCACTAGCGGGAGGGTACAATGAGCAGTTCTTC. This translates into CASSSLAGGYNEQFF.

CDR3 nucleotide sequence: TGTGCCAGCAGCTTAGGGGGACATATAACAGATACGCAGTATTTT. It codes for CASSLGGHITDTQYF. The J gene is TRBJ2-3, the V gene TRBV11-2; perhaps TRBD1 as D (6 bases). The germline gives CDR1 SGHAT, CDR2 FQNNGV. Between the trimmed V and J ends, which lost 1 base and 3 bases, there was a span of 11 bases. This CDR3 has 15 amino acids.

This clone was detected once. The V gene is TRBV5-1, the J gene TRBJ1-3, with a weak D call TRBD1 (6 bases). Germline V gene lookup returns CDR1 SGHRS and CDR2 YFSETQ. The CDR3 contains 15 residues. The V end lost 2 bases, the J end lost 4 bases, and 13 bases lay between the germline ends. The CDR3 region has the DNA TGCGCCAGCAGCTTTGAAGAGGGGACAGGAAACACCATATATTTT. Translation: CASSFEEGTGNTIYF.

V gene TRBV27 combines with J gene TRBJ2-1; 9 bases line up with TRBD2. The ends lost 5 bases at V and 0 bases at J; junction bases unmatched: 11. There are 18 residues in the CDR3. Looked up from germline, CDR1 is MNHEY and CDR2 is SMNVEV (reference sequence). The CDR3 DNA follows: TGTGCCAGCAGTCCCTCCGGGACTAGCCTTAGCTCCTACAATGAGCAGTTCTTC. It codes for CASSPSGTSLSSYNEQFF.

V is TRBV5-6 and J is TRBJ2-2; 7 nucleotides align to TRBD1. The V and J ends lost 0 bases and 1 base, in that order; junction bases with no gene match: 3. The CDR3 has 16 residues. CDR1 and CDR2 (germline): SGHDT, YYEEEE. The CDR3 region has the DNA TGTGCCAGCAGCTTGGGAGGGGGCCTGAACACCGGGGAGCTGTTTTTT. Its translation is CASSLGGGLNTGELFF.

CDR3 sequence reads: CASSAGDGSYEQYF. DNA for the CDR3: TGTGCCAGCAGTGCGGGAGATGGGTCCTACGAGCAGTACTTC. The chain joins TRBV2 to TRBJ2-5; a possible D gene is TRBD2 (6 bases). The DNA matches TRBJ2-7 better at its end, which makes the J call doubtful. The CDR3 has 14 amino acids. Per germline, CDR1 SNHLY and CDR2 FYNNEI.

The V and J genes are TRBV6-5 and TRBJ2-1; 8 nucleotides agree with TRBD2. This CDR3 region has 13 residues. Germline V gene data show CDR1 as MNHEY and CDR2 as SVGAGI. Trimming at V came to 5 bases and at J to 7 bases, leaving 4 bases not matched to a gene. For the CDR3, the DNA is TGTGCCAGCAGTAGCGGGACTAGTAATGAGCAGTTCTTC. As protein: CASSSGTSNEQFF.

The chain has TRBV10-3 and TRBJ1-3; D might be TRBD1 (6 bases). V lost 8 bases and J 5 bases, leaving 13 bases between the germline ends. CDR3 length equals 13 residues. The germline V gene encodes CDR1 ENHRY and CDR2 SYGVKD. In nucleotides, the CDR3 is TGTGCCATCCCTGGACAGATCCGAAACACCATATATTTT. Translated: CAIPGQIRNTIYF.

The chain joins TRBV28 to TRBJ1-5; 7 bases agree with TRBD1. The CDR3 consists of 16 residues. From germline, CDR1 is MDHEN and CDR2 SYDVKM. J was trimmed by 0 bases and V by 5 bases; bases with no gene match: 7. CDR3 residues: CASSQGQVDSNQPQHF. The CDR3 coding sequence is TGTGCCAGCAGTCAAGGACAGGTTGATAGCAATCAGCCCCAGCATTTT.

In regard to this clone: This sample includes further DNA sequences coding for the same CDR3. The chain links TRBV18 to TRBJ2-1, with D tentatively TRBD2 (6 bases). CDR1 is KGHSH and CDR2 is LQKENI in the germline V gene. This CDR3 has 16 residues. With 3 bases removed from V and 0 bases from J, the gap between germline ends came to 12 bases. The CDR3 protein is CASSPRAGSSYNEQFF. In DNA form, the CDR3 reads TGTGCCAGCTCACCCCGGGCCGGGAGCTCCTACAATGAGCAGTTCTTC.

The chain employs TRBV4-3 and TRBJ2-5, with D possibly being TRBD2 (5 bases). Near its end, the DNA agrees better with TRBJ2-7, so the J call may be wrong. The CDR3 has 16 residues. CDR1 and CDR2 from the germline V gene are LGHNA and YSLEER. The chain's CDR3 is CASSQERWAGLGEQYF. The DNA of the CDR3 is TGCGCCAGCAGCCAAGAAAGATGGGCCGGACTGGGCGAGCAGTACTTC.

CDR3 loop: CALVPPPNRGRNLNTEAFF. The CDR3 DNA follows: TGTGCCCTTGTTCCCCCTCCAAACAGGGGCCGCAACCTTAACACTGAAGCTTTCTTT. The chain carries TRBV19 and TRBJ1-1; 7 nucleotides match TRBD1. The V segment lost 11 bases and the J segment 2 bases; nucleotides outside the gene matches: 26. Germline V lookup: CDR1 LNHDA, CDR2 SQIVND (reference sequence). The length of the CDR3 is 19 residues.

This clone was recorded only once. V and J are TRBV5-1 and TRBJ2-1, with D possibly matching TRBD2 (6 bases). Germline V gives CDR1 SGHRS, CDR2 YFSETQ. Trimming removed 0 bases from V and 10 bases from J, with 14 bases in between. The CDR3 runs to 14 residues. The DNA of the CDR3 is TGCGCCAGCAGCTTGGTTGTAAGGAGGGTGGAGCAGTTCTTC. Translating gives CASSLVVRRVEQFF.

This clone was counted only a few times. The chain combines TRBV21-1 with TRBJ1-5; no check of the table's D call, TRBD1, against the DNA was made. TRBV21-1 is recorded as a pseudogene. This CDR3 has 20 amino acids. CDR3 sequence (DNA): TGTGCCAGCAGCAAACCTACTGGCTGGACAGGGACATATGGCAATCAGCCCCAGCATTTT. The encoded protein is CASSKPTGWTGTYGNQPQHF.

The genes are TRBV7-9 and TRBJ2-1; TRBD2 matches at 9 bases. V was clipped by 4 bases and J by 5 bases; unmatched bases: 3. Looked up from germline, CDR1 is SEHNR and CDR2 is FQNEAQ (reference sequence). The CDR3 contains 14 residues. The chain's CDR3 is CASSSQREDNEQFF. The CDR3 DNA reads TGTGCCAGCAGCTCACAGCGGGAGGACAATGAGCAGTTCTTC.

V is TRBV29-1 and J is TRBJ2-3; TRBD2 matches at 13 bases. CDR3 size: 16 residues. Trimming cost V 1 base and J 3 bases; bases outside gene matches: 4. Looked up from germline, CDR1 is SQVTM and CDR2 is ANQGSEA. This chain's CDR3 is CSVEGLAGGWTDTQYF. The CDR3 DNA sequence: TGCAGCGTTGAAGGACTAGCGGGAGGATGGACAGATACGCAGTATTTT.

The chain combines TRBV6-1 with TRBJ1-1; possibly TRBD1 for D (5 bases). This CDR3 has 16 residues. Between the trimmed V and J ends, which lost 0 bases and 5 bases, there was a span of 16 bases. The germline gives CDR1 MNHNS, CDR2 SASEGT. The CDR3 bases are TGTGCCAGCAGTGAAGCGTACGGCAGGGTTTTGACTGAAGCTTTCTTT. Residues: CASSEAYGRVLTEAFF.

The CDR3 loop is CASSDSGLAGVPGAQYF. The CDR3 nucleotides are TGTGCCAGCAGTGATTCGGGACTAGCGGGAGTCCCCGGTGCCCAGTACTTC. The chain has TRBV25-1 and TRBJ2-5; TRBD2 matches 14 bases. J gave up 9 bases and V 3 bases, and 12 bases lay outside the gene matches. CDR3 size: 17 residues. Germline CDR1 is MGHDK and CDR2 is SYGVNS.

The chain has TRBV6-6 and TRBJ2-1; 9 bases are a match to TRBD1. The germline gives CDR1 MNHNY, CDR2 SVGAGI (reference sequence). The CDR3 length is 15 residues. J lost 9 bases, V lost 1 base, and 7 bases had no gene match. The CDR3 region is CASSYLGDRETEQFF. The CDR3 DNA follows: TGTGCCAGCAGTTACTTAGGGGACAGGGAGACTGAGCAGTTCTTC.

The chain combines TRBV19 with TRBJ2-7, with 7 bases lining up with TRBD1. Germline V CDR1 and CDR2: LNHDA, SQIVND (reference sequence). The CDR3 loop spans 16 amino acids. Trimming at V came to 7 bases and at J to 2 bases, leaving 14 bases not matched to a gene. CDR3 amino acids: CASTRSPDRIPYEQYF. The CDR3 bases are TGTGCCAGTACTCGATCCCCGGACAGGATTCCCTACGAGCAGTACTTC.

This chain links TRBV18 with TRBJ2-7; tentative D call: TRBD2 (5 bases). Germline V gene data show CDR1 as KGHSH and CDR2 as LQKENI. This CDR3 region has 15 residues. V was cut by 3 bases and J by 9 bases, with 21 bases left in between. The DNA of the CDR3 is TGTGCCAGCTCACCGAGGATCGAGGGCTTTGTCGCGCAGTACTTC. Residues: CASSPRIEGFVAQYF.

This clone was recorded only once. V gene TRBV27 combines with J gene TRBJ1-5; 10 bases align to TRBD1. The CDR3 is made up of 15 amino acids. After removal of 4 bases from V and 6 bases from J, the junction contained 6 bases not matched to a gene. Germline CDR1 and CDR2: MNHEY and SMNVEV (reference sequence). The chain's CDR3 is CASSSDRGGSQPQHF. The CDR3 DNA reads TGTGCCAGCAGTTCGGACAGGGGGGGTAGTCAGCCCCAGCATTTT.

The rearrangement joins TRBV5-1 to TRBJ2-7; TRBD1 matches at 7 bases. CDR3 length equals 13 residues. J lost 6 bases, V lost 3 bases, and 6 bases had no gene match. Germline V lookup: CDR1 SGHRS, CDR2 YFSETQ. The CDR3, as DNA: TGCGCCAGCAGCTGGGGCAGGGGGTCCGAGCAGTACTTC. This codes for CASSWGRGSEQYF.